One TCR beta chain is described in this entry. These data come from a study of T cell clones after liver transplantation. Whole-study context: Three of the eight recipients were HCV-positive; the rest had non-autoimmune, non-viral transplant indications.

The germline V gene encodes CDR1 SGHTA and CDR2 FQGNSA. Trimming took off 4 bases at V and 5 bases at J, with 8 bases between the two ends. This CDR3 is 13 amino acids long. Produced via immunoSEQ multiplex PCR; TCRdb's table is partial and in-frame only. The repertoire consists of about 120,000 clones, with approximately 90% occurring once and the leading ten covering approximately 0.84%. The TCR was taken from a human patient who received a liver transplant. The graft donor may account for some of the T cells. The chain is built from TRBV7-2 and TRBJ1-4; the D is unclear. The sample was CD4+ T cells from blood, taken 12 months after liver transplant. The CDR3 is CASSSSSNEKLFF. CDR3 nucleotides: TGTGCCAGCAGCTCCTCGTCAAATGAAAAACTGTTTTTT.